There are many counts of the clone carrying this T cell receptor beta chain. The data belong to a study of T cells after yellow fever vaccination. TCRdb ran MiXCR on the 5' RACE reads and lists one entry per CDR3 protein. This table has about 320,000 distinct CDR3 sequences, 6.8% appearing once. Sequences were derived from PBMCs, sampled more than 40 days after the first yellow fever vaccination. This receptor was taken from a man aged 18 to 30 who received the YFV17D yellow fever vaccine.

CDR3 protein: CASSPGTDTGELFF. The DNA of the CDR3 is TGTGCCAGCTCACCAGGGACGGACACCGGGGAGCTGTTTTTT. The chain carries TRBV18 and TRBJ2-2; the D gene could be TRBD1 or TRBD2 (5 bases each). V was pared by 2 bases and J by 3 bases, with 7 bases between. The germline V gene has CDR1 KGHSH and CDR2 LQKENI. This CDR3 is built from 14 residues.